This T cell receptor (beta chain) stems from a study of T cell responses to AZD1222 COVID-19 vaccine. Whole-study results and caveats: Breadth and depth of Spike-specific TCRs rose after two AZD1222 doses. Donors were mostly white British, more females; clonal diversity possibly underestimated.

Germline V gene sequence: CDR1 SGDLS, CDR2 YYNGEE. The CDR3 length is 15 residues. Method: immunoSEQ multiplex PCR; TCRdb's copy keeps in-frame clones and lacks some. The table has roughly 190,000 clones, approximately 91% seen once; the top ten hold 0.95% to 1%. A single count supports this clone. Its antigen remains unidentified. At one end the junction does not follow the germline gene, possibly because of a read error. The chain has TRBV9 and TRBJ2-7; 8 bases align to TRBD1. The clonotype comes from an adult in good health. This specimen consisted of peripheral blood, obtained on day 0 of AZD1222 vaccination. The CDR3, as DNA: TGTGCCAACAGCGTAGCACAGGGGGTCGTCTACGAGCAGTACTTC. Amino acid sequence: CANSVAQGVVYEQYF. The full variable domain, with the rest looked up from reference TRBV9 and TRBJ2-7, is DSGVTQTPKHLITATGQRVTLRCSPRSGDLSVYWYQQSLDQGLQFLIQYYNGEERAKGNILERFSAQQFPDLHSELNLSSLELGDSALYFCANSVAQGVVYEQYFGPGTRLTVT.